The present T cell receptor (beta chain) was sequenced within a study of a mutant IDH1 vaccine in newly diagnosed glioma. For the study at large: Vaccination followed radiotherapy alone by 4-6 weeks, or accompanied temozolomide cycles.

The CDR3 consists of 15 residues. After removal of 3 bases from V and 1 base from J, the junction contained 4 bases not matched to a gene. Germline V gene sequence: CDR1 LNHDA, CDR2 SQIVND (reference sequence). Documented time point: week 23, last vaccination. Vaccine doses each comprised 300 ug of mutant IDH1 20-mer peptide, with topical imiquimod. Sequenced by immunoSEQ multiplex PCR; TCRdb stores in-frame clones only, minus some. The table includes 43,000 or so clones, roughly 80% detected once. A note on this clone: Its antigen is still unknown.

The sequences come from PBMCs, collected from a glioma patient whose treatment included an IDH1 peptide vaccine. This receptor was taken from a woman between 18 and 29 years old with glioma. Some clones in this sample may be carry-over from other donors' samples. This chain connects TRBV19 to TRBJ1-1; 8 positions agree with TRBD1. CDR3 nucleotides: TGTGCCAGTAGTATCCAGGGGGCTGGGAACACTGAAGCTTTCTTT. This encodes CASSIQGAGNTEAFF.